This T cell receptor beta chain was documented in a study of blood T cell repertoires in COVID-19. The table came from immunoSEQ multiplex PCR; TCRdb's copy has only in-frame clones and leaves some out. The table has about 120,000 clones, roughly 80% seen once; the top ten hold around 1.5%. Trimming pared 4 bases from V and 7 bases from J, leaving 19 bases between. This CDR3 region has 15 residues. Germline CDR1 SNHLY, CDR2 FYNNEI. Sequenced: peripheral blood. This chain connects TRBV2 to TRBJ1-1, with D perhaps matching TRBD1 (5 bases). This TCR came from a man in his fifties or sixties with acute or convalescent COVID-19. This CDR3 reads CASSVTGPAGGEAFF. DNA for the CDR3: TGTGCCAGCAGTGTTACGGGCCCCGCCGGGGGTGAAGCTTTCTTT.